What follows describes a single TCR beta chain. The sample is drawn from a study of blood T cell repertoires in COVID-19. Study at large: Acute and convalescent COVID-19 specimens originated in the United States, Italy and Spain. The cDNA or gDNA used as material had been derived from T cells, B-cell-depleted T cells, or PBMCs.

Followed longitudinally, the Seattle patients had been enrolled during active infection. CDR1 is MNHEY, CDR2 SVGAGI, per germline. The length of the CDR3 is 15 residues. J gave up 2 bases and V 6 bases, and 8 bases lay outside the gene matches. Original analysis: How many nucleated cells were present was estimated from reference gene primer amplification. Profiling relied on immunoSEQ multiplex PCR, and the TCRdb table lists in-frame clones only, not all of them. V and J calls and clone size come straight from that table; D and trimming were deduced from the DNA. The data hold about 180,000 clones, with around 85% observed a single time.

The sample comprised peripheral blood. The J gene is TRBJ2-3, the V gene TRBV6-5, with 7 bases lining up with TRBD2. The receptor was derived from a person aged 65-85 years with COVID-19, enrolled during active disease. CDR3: CASSGLGFHTDTQYF. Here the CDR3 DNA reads TGTGCCAGCAGCGGACTAGGGTTCCACACAGATACGCAGTATTTT.